The TCR beta chain under discussion was sequenced for a study of control samples from healthy donors and cancer patients. TCRdb's table, derived via immunoSEQ multiplex PCR, lists solely in-frame clones and lacks some. The top ten clones hold 1.5% to 2% of a sample with roughly 190,000 clones, around 90% of them seen once. J was trimmed by 4 bases and V by 4 bases; bases with no gene match: 7. Looked up from germline, CDR1 is SGHDT and CDR2 is YYEEEE. This CDR3 spans 15 amino acids. The sequencing sample was made of blood. The source of this sequence is a man aged 25-45 years in good health. The V gene is TRBV5-6, the J gene TRBJ2-1, with 8 bases lining up with TRBD1. The CDR3 DNA sequence: TGTGCCAGCAGCCTAACCGGGACAGGATACAATGAGCAGTTCTTC. Its translation: CASSLTGTGYNEQFF.